This T cell receptor (beta chain) was recorded in a study of long-term antiretroviral therapy in people with HIV. The study's findings and limits: Relative to transplant donor controls, diversity remained lower despite increasing after ART.

V lost 2 bases and J lost 5; bases outside the gene matches: 4. CDR3 size: 13 residues. Germline CDR1 is SGDLS and CDR2 is YYNGEE. This clone was counted a few times. Its cognate antigen is unknown. Survey level was the resolution at which the v3.0 immunoSEQ assay ran. Profiling relied on immunoSEQ multiplex PCR, and the TCRdb table lists in-frame clones only, not all of them. The sample shows 30,000 to 35,000 clones, about four fifths of them seen only once. This receptor was taken from a man between 50 and 59 years old with HIV. The rearrangement uses TRBV9 and TRBJ2-7, with 7 bases that match TRBD2. The sample consisted of unsorted PBMCs, taken 3 years after starting antiretroviral therapy. The CDR3 here is CASSVSGTHEQYF. CDR3 DNA sequence: TGTGCCAGCAGCGTGAGCGGGACCCACGAGCAGTACTTC.